What follows are 8 T cell receptor beta chains derived from one specimen sequenced in a study of shared clonotypes between healthy human individuals. CD8 cells classed as naive were CD45RO-negative and positively selected for CCR7, excluding terminally differentiated effector memory CD45RA+ cells. Repertoires were generated with immunoSEQ multiplex PCR, while TCRdb's copy carries only in-frame clones and drops some. The sample lists approximately 1.9 million clones, just under 95% occurring once. Source material: naive CD8+ T cells from PBMCs. The receptor source for this set is a man between 18 and 29 years old in good health. Some clones in this sample may be carry-over from other donors' samples.

This sequence joins TRBV9 and TRBJ2-7; TRBD1 matches at 9 bases. The V segment lost 4 bases and the J segment 6 bases; nucleotides outside the gene matches: 8. Germline CDR1 and CDR2: SGDLS and YYNGEE. The CDR3 is made up of 14 amino acids. For the CDR3, the DNA is TGTGCCAGCAGCCCCGGGACAGGGTCGGCCGAGCAGTACTTC. It translates to CASSPGTGSAEQYF.

The table lists this clone with a count of one. The CDR3 protein is CASSPYVGTYEQYF. CDR3 coding DNA: TGTGCCAGCAGCCCCTATGTGGGCACGTACGAGCAGTACTTC. The V gene is TRBV7-2, the J gene TRBJ2-7; D unresolved. This CDR3 region has 14 residues. Germline V gene data show CDR1 as SGHTA and CDR2 as FQGNSA. V lost 5 bases and J 4 bases, leaving 15 bases between the germline ends.

The chain recombines TRBV27 with TRBJ2-5; a possible D gene is TRBD1 (5 bases). V lost 6 bases and J lost 4, with 15 bases in between. The CDR3 has 14 residues. The germline gives CDR1 MNHEY, CDR2 SMNVEV (reference sequence). CDR3: CASRPGLEGETQYF. The CDR3 DNA is TGTGCCAGCAGGCCAGGGTTGGAAGGAGAGACCCAGTACTTC.

The CDR3 spells CASSAAFGIQPQHF. Here the CDR3 DNA reads TGTGCCAGCAGTGCCGCCTTTGGCATCCAGCCCCAGCATTTT. The chain joins TRBV27 to TRBJ1-5; D call uncertain. Germline V lookup: CDR1 MNHEY, CDR2 SMNVEV (reference sequence). This CDR3 has 14 amino acids. Between the trimmed V and J ends, which lost 5 bases and 7 bases, there was a span of 15 bases.

V gene TRBV4-3 combines with J gene TRBJ2-2, with 10 bases identical to TRBD2. The V segment lost 4 bases and the J segment 7 bases; nucleotides outside the gene matches: 6. The CDR3 runs to 15 residues. Germline V gene data show CDR1 as LGHNA and CDR2 as YSLEER. This CDR3 is CASSLKLAGNGELFF. The CDR3 bases are TGCGCCAGCAGCCTGAAACTAGCGGGGAACGGGGAGCTGTTTTTT.

J is TRBJ2-7 and V is TRBV28; D call uncertain. The CDR3 is 16 residues long. Germline V gene data show CDR1 as MDHEN and CDR2 as SYDVKM. With 6 bases removed from V and 3 bases from J, the gap between germline ends came to 21 bases. The CDR3 sequence is CASRGTGPPNRYEQYF. In DNA form, the CDR3 reads TGTGCCAGCAGAGGAACCGGGCCCCCTAATCGCTACGAGCAGTACTTC.

On this clone: The same CDR3 arises from other DNA sequences in this sample as well. J is TRBJ1-1 and V is TRBV28, with 8 bases fitting TRBD1. CDR3 length: 14 amino acids. Germline-derived CDR1 and CDR2 are MDHEN and SYDVKM. After removal of 7 bases from V and 5 bases from J, the junction contained 9 bases not matched to a gene. The CDR3 bases are TGTGCCAGCACCCAAGACAGGGGTGGGACTGAAGCTTTCTTT. Encoded protein: CASTQDRGGTEAFF. The entire variable domain, with the rest obtained from reference TRBV28 and TRBJ1-1, is as follows: DVKVTQSSRYLVKRTGEKVFLECVQDMDHENMFWYRQDPGLGLRLIYFSYDVKMKEKGDIPEGYSVSREKKERFSLILESASTNQTSMYLCASTQDRGGTEAFFGQGTRLTVV.

The CDR3 sequence is CASSNRGQELETQYF. CDR3 nucleotides: TGTGCCAGCAGTAACAGAGGTCAGGAGTTAGAGACCCAGTACTTC. This sequence joins TRBV7-9 and TRBJ2-5; D not certain. This CDR3 is built from 15 residues. Trimming cost V 6 bases and J 4 bases, with 18 bases left between them. Germline values: CDR1 SEHNR, CDR2 FQNEAQ (reference sequence).